Ten or more counts support the clone carrying this T cell receptor (beta chain). As yet, its antigen is unknown. The sample is drawn from a study of T cell clonality in common variable immunodeficiency. Equal genomic DNA amounts from CVID and control samples were sequenced. Sequenced by immunoSEQ multiplex PCR; TCRdb stores in-frame clones only, minus some. The sample contains around 40,000 clones, none occurring once; approximately 2.7% lies in the top ten. The study's findings and limits: Common variable immunodeficiency TCR beta sequences reportedly had fewer deletions and N-nucleotide insertions. CVID subjects had higher TCRbeta clonality than healthy controls, most marked in about a third.

The sequenced sample consisted of peripheral blood mononuclear cells. This clonotype originated in a person aged 18 to 75 in good health.

CDR3 DNA (partial): TGCGCCAGCAGCTTGGGACAAAATCAGCCC. It encodes CASSLGQNQP. From start to end, the CDR3 is CASSLGQNQPQHF. V usage is TRBV5-1 and J usage is TRBJ1-5; D not resolved. The read ends 3 residues early relative to the CDR3; the germline J gene fills the gap. The germline V and J ends were trimmed by 0 bases and 4 bases, with 5 bases remaining between them. The CDR3 runs to 13 residues. The germline V gene encodes CDR1 SGHRS and CDR2 YFSETQ. Using reference TRBV5-1 and TRBJ1-5 for the parts outside the CDR3, the full variable domain is KAGVTQTPRYLIKTRGQQVTLSCSPISGHRSVSWYQQTPGQGLQFLFEYFSETQRNKGNFPGRFSGRQFSNSRSEMNVSTLELGDSALYLCASSLGQNQPQHFGDGTRLSIL.